A selection of T cell receptor beta chains follows, all from one sample in a study of T cell responses to AZD1222 COVID-19 vaccine. Sequencing used immunoSEQ multiplex PCR; TCRdb keeps in-frame clones, though not all of them. The table shows some 110,000 clones, with 85% to 90% occurring only once. This sample comprised peripheral blood, obtained on day 0 of AZD1222 vaccination. These receptors came from an adult in good health. Both conserved end residues are trimmed from each CDR3.

j_call,v_call,cdr3_length,cdr3_aa
TRBJ1-5,TRBV2,12,ASSGLYSNQPQH
TRBJ1-1,TRBV4-1,13,ASSPVRKGDTEAF
TRBJ2-7,TRBV6-5,12,ASSADRGPYEQY
TRBJ2-7,TRBV11-3,14,ASSSISGNRTYEQY
TRBJ2-7,TRBV9,13,ASSVGARGDYEQY
TRBJ1-6,TRBV4-1,13,ASSPAFEVNSPLH
TRBJ2-3,TRBV4-2,14,ASSQERMGGTDTQY
TRBJ1-2,TRBV2,12,ASRGDSDFYGYT
TRBJ1-2,TRBV10-2,10,ASMGTGEGYT
TRBJ2-3,TRBV5-6,14,ASSLWQGDLSDTQY
TRBJ2-2,TRBV6-6,14,ASSSPQGSNTGELF
TRBJ1-2,TRBV2,12,ASSGTGVPYGYT
TRBJ1-2,TRBV15,13,ATRNPGTSNYGYT
TRBJ2-2,TRBV29-1,10,SVASGSVELF
TRBJ2-1,TRBV7-2,11,ASSPGHLDEQF
TRBJ2-1,TRBV4-2,13,ASSQESFSYNEQF
TRBJ2-3,TRBV4-2,12,ASSQDSTSDTQY
TRBJ2-2,TRBV6-5,14,ASSYSRGANTGELF
TRBJ2-1,TRBV7-8,10,ASSRGGNEQF
TRBJ2-7,TRBV18,10,ASSQPYGEQY
TRBJ1-2,TRBV10-3,13,AISESIGTGDGYT
TRBJ2-5,TRBV7-8,10,ASSFPVQTQY
TRBJ2-1,TRBV2,17,ASRYRESGSREMDNEQF
TRBJ1-1,TRBV4-1,16,ASSQGFLSRGTGGRAF
TRBJ1-2,TRBV7-2,13,ASSLGRGRPGGYT
TRBJ2-1,TRBV28,13,ASSFRPLGPYEQF
TRBJ1-4,TRBV7-2,13,ASSLGRGDNEKLF
TRBJ1-1,TRBV18,12,ASSPSVLGLEAF
TRBJ1-2,TRBV6-5,11,ASRPMGGYGYT
TRBJ2-2,TRBV5-1,13,ASRIGDSNTGELF
TRBJ1-1,TRBV7-6,13,ASSGPTESNTEAF
TRBJ2-2,TRBV29-1,13,SVRRGEGSTGELF
TRBJ1-2,TRBV5-1,14,ASSLAVDRGGPGYT
TRBJ1-2,TRBV19,12,ASSIWTGSYGYT
TRBJ2-6,TRBV7-8,16,ASSLRSPANSGANVLT
TRBJ1-5,TRBV19,13,ASSITGSLGQPQH
TRBJ1-5,TRBV5-8,12,ASSLEGGSQPQH
TRBJ2-3,TRBV7-2,9,ASRSTDTQY
TRBJ2-3,TRBV24-1,11,ATKGPNTDTQY
TRBJ1-1,TRBV10-1,12,ASSEEGLNTEAF
TRBJ2-5,TRBV5-8,16,ASSGNHRDRGRRETQY
TRBJ2-1,TRBV10-3,12,AILAGETYNEQF
TRBJ1-2,TRBV2,10,ASTTTGYGYT
TRBJ2-7,TRBV21-1,17,ASSKGIKAPGTGIYEQY
TRBJ1-1,TRBV28,15,ASSLSFLTGRNTEAF
TRBJ2-7,TRBV18,13,ASSPGQGALNEQY
TRBJ2-3,TRBV5-6,13,ASTPKMRGTDTQY
TRBJ2-7,TRBV19,13,ASSFGSGISYEQY
TRBJ2-7,TRBV4-1,12,ASSQDSQGWEQY
TRBJ2-5,TRBV7-8,16,ASSPGEAGLAGQETQY
TRBJ1-1,TRBV19,13,ASSKGTTPGTEAF
TRBJ1-4,TRBV5-1,14,ASSQNRQTSNEKLF
TRBJ2-5,TRBV2,14,ASSDPLRTVQETQY
TRBJ1-1,TRBV28,13,ASSSYRGYNTEAF
TRBJ2-1,TRBV20-1,9,SADRTNEQF
TRBJ1-1,TRBV3-1/TRBV3-2,12,ASSQLGGITEAF